The 18 T cell receptor beta chains listed next were all sequenced from one sample in a study of human T cells and chemical hapten exposure. A single record per CDR3 protein comes from TCRdb applying MiXCR to the RACE reads. Found here are roughly 260,000 distinct CDR3 sequences, 7.5% to 10% of them singletons; the top ten hold over 2%. Time point of the sample: pre-sensitization, week 0. Stated treatment: therapeutic diphenylcyclopropenone sensitization with weekly scalp DPC. The sample consisted of whole blood, taken in connection with sensitization to the hapten diphenylcyclopropenone (DPC). The receptors originated from a woman aged 40-49 years with alopecia areata. Some clones in this sample may be carry-over from other donors' samples.

This clonotype was found many times. The chain uses TRBV20-1 and TRBJ2-2, with a weak D call TRBD1 (5 bases). The CDR3 runs 14 residues. Germline V gives CDR1 DFQATT, CDR2 SNEGSKA (reference sequence). With 5 bases removed from V and 5 bases from J, the gap between germline ends came to 15 bases. CDR3 sequence (DNA): TGCAGTGCTCCGGCAGGGCAGAGTACCGGGGAGCTGTTTTTT. This encodes CSAPAGQSTGELFF.

This chain connects TRBV12-5 to TRBJ2-1; D gene uncertain. The CDR3 covers 16 residues. CDR1 is LGHNT, CDR2 FRNRAP, per germline. Trimming removed 1 base from V and 5 bases from J, with 15 bases in between. The CDR3 here is CASGLGITSRHNEQFF. The CDR3 DNA reads as TGTGCTAGTGGTTTGGGAATCACGTCCCGCCACAATGAGCAGTTCTTC.

The chain employs TRBV6-5 and TRBJ1-3, with 10 bases that match TRBD1. With 0 bases clipped from V and 1 base from J, the junction kept 6 bases outside the gene matches. The germline V gene has CDR1 MNHEY and CDR2 SVGAGI. The CDR3 loop spans 18 amino acids. CDR3 loop: CASSYSRQGALSGNTIYF. Here the CDR3 DNA reads TGTGCCAGCAGTTACTCGAGACAGGGGGCCTTGTCTGGAAACACCATATATTTT.

This clonotype was seen at least ten times. V is TRBV7-9 and J is TRBJ1-2; the D is unclear. Deletions cut 0 bases from V and 0 bases from J, with 8 bases between. Germline CDR1 is SEHNR and CDR2 is FQNEAQ (reference sequence). CDR3 length equals 15 residues. The CDR3 coding sequence is TGTGCCAGCAGCTTAGCGGCTTTAGCTAACTATGGCTACACCTTC. Translating gives CASSLAALANYGYTF.

This clonotype was counted a few times. The CDR3 sequence is CASSEVASSYEQYF. DNA of the CDR3: TGTGCCAGCAGTGAAGTGGCTAGCAGCTACGAGCAGTACTTC. The chain links TRBV6-4 to TRBJ2-7; D might be TRBD2 (5 bases). The CDR3 loop spans 14 amino acids. The V gene lost 3 bases and the J gene lost 3 bases, with 12 bases spanning the gap. Germline lookup yields CDR1 MRHNA and CDR2 SNTAGT.

This chain links TRBV2 with TRBJ2-1, with 8 bases fitting TRBD2. Germline V gene lookup returns CDR1 SNHLY and CDR2 FYNNEI. The CDR3 has 14 residues. V was pared by 3 bases and J by 8 bases, with 6 bases of the junction left unmatched. In nucleotides, the CDR3 is TGTGCCAGCAGTGATCGGGAGGGCCGGGATGAGCAGTTCTTC. This encodes CASSDREGRDEQFF.

The sample holds many counts of this clonotype. The rearrangement joins TRBV27 to TRBJ2-7, with unresolved D. This CDR3 has 12 residues. Germline V CDR1 and CDR2: MNHEY, SMNVEV (reference sequence). Trimming removed 8 bases at V and 5 bases at J, with 13 bases between. This CDR3 reads CASGNRPDEQYF. Here the CDR3 DNA reads TGTGCCAGCGGCAACAGACCGGACGAGCAGTACTTC.

This clonotype was seen ten or more times. The rearrangement uses TRBV28 and TRBJ2-1; D call uncertain. The V and J ends lost 2 bases and 2 bases respectively, with 10 bases between them. Germline V gives CDR1 MDHEN, CDR2 SYDVKM. CDR3 size: 15 residues. In nucleotides, the CDR3 is TGTGCCAGCAGTTTAGAGCCTCGAACCTACAATGAGCAGTTCTTC. Its protein is CASSLEPRTYNEQFF.

This clonotype has at least ten counts. The chain has TRBV5-6 and TRBJ1-5; D is possibly TRBD1 (6 bases). The CDR3 consists of 14 residues. V shed 4 bases and J shed 4 bases, with 12 bases lying between them. CDR1 is SGHDT and CDR2 is YYEEEE in the germline V gene. The CDR3 nucleotides are TGTGCCAGCAGCCGAACAGGGATGAATCAGCCCCAGCATTTT. It yields the protein CASSRTGMNQPQHF.

The chain is built from TRBV3-1 and TRBJ1-1; weak D call: TRBD1 (6 bases). The length of the CDR3 is 14 residues. The germline gives CDR1 LGHDT, CDR2 YNNKEL (reference sequence). V lost 3 bases and J 6 bases, leaving 14 bases between the germline ends. DNA for the CDR3: TGTGCCAGCAGCCAGGGGGGGCTGGGGGCTGAAGCTTTCTTT. Amino acids: CASSQGGLGAEAFF.

This clonotype was detected a few times. J is TRBJ2-7 and V is TRBV12-3 or TRBV12-4; unclear D gene. V lost 1 base and J 5 bases, leaving 9 bases between the germline ends. The CDR3 is made up of 13 amino acids. The chain's CDR3 is CASSLGGSDEQYF. The CDR3 coding sequence is TGTGCCAGCAGTTTAGGGGGTAGTGACGAGCAGTACTTC.

In the case of this clonotype: A read error may explain this, as a much larger clone is one base away. Given the absence of the conserved phenylalanine or tryptophan at the CDR3 end, a read error is likely. This chain links TRBV29-1 with TRBJ2-4; D is undetermined. The V end was cut by 4 bases, the J end by 1 base, with 11 bases between. This CDR3 region has 14 residues. Germline V gene sequence: CDR1 SQVTM, CDR2 ANQGSEA. For the CDR3, the DNA is TGCAGCGTTGTATACGGTGTTGCCAAAAACATTCAGTACATC. Protein: CSVVYGVAKNIQYI.

CDR3 coding DNA: TGTGCCAGCAGTTCCTCGGGACACTACTACGAGCAGTACTTC. Its translation: CASSSSGHYYEQYF. The genes are TRBV28 and TRBJ2-7, with D maybe TRBD1 (6 bases). The CDR3 length is 14 residues. Deletions cut 4 bases from V and 3 bases from J, with 13 bases between. Germline V gene data show CDR1 as MDHEN and CDR2 as SYDVKM. Using reference TRBV28 and TRBJ2-7 for the parts outside the CDR3, the full variable domain is DVKVTQSSRYLVKRTGEKVFLECVQDMDHENMFWYRQDPGLGLRLIYFSYDVKMKEKGDIPEGYSVSREKKERFSLILESASTNQTSMYLCASSSSGHYYEQYFGPGTRLTVT.

This clonotype was counted a few times. The gene calls are TRBV29-1 and TRBJ2-4; no clear D. Germline lookup yields CDR1 SQVTM and CDR2 ANQGSEA. This CDR3 spans 13 amino acids. V was shortened by 6 bases and J by 1 base, with 10 bases between the two germline ends. CDR3 nucleotide sequence: TGCAGCGTCGAACAAAGTGCCAAAAACATTCAGTACTTC. It translates to CSVEQSAKNIQYF.

The chain is built from TRBV28 and TRBJ1-2, with 8 bases matching TRBD1. Germline V lookup: CDR1 MDHEN, CDR2 SYDVKM. J was trimmed by 6 bases and V by 6 bases; bases with no gene match: 12. There are 15 residues in the CDR3. The CDR3 loop is CASSRTGPLRDGYTF. For the CDR3, the DNA is TGTGCCAGCAGCCGGACAGGGCCCTTGAGGGATGGCTACACCTTC.

This clonotype was detected only a few times. In DNA, the CDR3 is TGTGCCAGCAGCTTACCTACAGGACTTTACACCGGGGAGCTGTTTTTT. It specifies CASSLPTGLYTGELFF. The rearrangement joins TRBV7-9 to TRBJ2-2; D could derive from TRBD1 or TRBD2 (5 bases each). Germline V gene data show CDR1 as SEHNR and CDR2 as FQNEAQ (reference sequence). The CDR3 extends over 16 amino acids. The V and J ends lost 2 bases and 3 bases respectively, with 13 bases between them. Full variable domain (outside the CDR3, taken from reference TRBV7-9 and TRBJ2-2): DTGVSQNPRHKITKRGQNVTFRCDPISEHNRLYWYRQTLGQGPEFLTYFQNEAQLEKSRLLSDRFSAERPKGSFSTLEIQRTEQGDSAMYLCASSLPTGLYTGELFFGEGSRLTVL.

This clonotype was found a few times. The chain employs TRBV7-3 and TRBJ2-1, with 9 nucleotides matching TRBD1. Trimming at V came to 2 bases and at J to 0 bases, leaving 5 bases not matched to a gene. Germline CDR1 reads SGHTA; CDR2 reads FQGTGA. The CDR3 spans 17 residues. CDR3 nucleotide sequence: TGTGCCAGCAGCTTATGGGACAGGGCTAGCTCCTACAATGAGCAGTTCTTC. As protein: CASSLWDRASSYNEQFF.

The chain joins TRBV5-6 to TRBJ2-5; D is unclear. CDR1 is SGHDT and CDR2 is YYEEEE in the germline V gene. There are 13 residues in the CDR3. Deletions cut 6 bases from V and 4 bases from J, with 13 bases between. Here the CDR3 reads CASKLARRETQYF. The CDR3 region has the DNA TGTGCCAGCAAGCTCGCGCGGAGAGAGACCCAGTACTTC.